One and the same sample provided the 14 T cell receptor beta chains below, sequenced in a study of shared clonotypes between healthy human individuals. Profiling relied on immunoSEQ multiplex PCR, and the TCRdb table lists in-frame clones only, not all of them. The table records 750,000 to 1,000,000 clones, roughly 92% of them present only once. CD45RO-negative cells were positively selected for CCR7, leaving out terminally differentiated effector memory CD45RA+ cells. Sequencing was performed on naive CD8+ T cells sorted from blood. The receptors derive from a man aged 25 to 45 in good health.

This chain links TRBV28 with TRBJ2-7, with 8 bases aligning to TRBD2. This CDR3 has 14 residues. CDR1 and CDR2 (germline): MDHEN, SYDVKM. J was trimmed by 2 bases and V by 7 bases; bases with no gene match: 7. The CDR3 DNA reads TGTGCCAGCACCTCCGGGACTAGGCCCTACGAGCAGTACTTC. Translated: CASTSGTRPYEQYF.

CDR3 sequence: CASSLFKANTEAFF. Here the CDR3 DNA reads TGTGCCAGCAGTTTATTTAAAGCGAACACTGAAGCTTTCTTT. The rearrangement uses TRBV27 and TRBJ1-1; D gene ambiguous. Germline V gene lookup returns CDR1 MNHEY and CDR2 SMNVEV (reference sequence). The V end was cut by 1 base, the J end by 1 base, with 7 bases between. There are 14 residues in the CDR3.

The chain joins TRBV4-3 to TRBJ2-7, with D tentatively TRBD1 or TRBD2 (5 bases each). With 1 base removed from V and 3 bases from J, the gap between germline ends came to 13 bases. CDR3 length: 15 residues. Germline V lookup: CDR1 LGHNA, CDR2 YSLEER. CDR3: CASSQAPGRNYEQYF. The CDR3 DNA follows: TGCGCCAGCAGCCAAGCCCCGGGACGGAACTACGAGCAGTACTTC.

The chain couples TRBV2 to TRBJ2-7; D not certain. This CDR3 region has 15 residues. Germline CDR1 and CDR2: SNHLY and FYNNEI. V was clipped by 2 bases and J by 6 bases, with 17 bases between them. CDR3 in amino acids: CASSELGSALGEQYF. The CDR3 bases are TGTGCCAGCAGTGAACTGGGTTCAGCCCTTGGCGAGCAGTACTTC.

This clone has a handful of counts. V gene TRBV10-2 combines with J gene TRBJ1-3; 10 bases agree with TRBD1. Losses at the gene ends were 5 bases for V and 4 bases for J; bases not matched to a gene: 2. The CDR3 is 14 residues long. Germline CDR1 is WSHSY and CDR2 is SAAADI. CDR3 sequence (DNA): TGCGCCAGCAGTCAGACAGGGGGCGGAAACACCATATATTTT. Translating it yields CASSQTGGGNTIYF.

This chain uses TRBV6-5 with TRBJ2-5; perhaps TRBD1 as D (5 bases). The CDR3 has 15 amino acids. Germline V gene data show CDR1 as MNHEY and CDR2 as SVGAGI. V was clipped by 4 bases and J by 5 bases, with 17 bases between them. The CDR3 bases are TGTGCCAGCAGTTTCCGCCCTGACCCAGGGGAGACCCAGTACTTC. This translates into CASSFRPDPGETQYF.

The chain uses TRBV28 and TRBJ2-7, with 10 bases aligning to TRBD1. Germline V gene sequence: CDR1 MDHEN, CDR2 SYDVKM. The J segment lost 4 bases and the V segment lost 9 bases, leaving 6 bases of the junction unmatched. CDR3 length equals 13 residues. The CDR3 sequence: CASRQGAGYEQYF. CDR3 coding DNA: TGTGCCAGTCGACAGGGGGCCGGGTACGAGCAGTACTTC.

The chain couples TRBV6-1 to TRBJ2-7; D possibly corresponds to TRBD2 (5 bases). There are 15 residues in the CDR3. Germline V gene sequence: CDR1 MNHNS, CDR2 SASEGT. The V end was cut by 6 bases, the J end by 2 bases, with 17 bases between. The CDR3 loop reads CASRKGDLDTYEQYF. CDR3 DNA sequence: TGTGCCAGCAGAAAGGGAGACCTGGATACCTACGAGCAGTACTTC.

The chain uses TRBV29-1 and TRBJ2-3; 15 nucleotides align to TRBD2. The CDR3 loop spans 21 amino acids. The junction had 22 bases not matched to a gene; V was cut back by 3 bases and J by 6 bases. Germline values: CDR1 SQVTM, CDR2 ANQGSEA. For the CDR3, the DNA is TGCAGCGTTGATGGGGCCTGGACTAGCGGGAGGGCCGAGGTTGGGCCGGATACGCAGTATTTT. This codes for CSVDGAWTSGRAEVGPDTQYF.

This rearrangement joins TRBV6-5 to TRBJ2-5; possibly TRBD1 for D (6 bases). Germline V gene data show CDR1 as MNHEY and CDR2 as SVGAGI. V lost 2 bases and J 10 bases, leaving 20 bases between the germline ends. The CDR3 has 15 residues. The CDR3 protein is CASSYTGSPVWDQYF. The CDR3 DNA reads TGTGCCAGCAGTTACACAGGGTCGCCGGTTTGGGACCAGTACTTC.

The V call is TRBV9, the J call TRBJ2-4; TRBD2 matches at 11 bases. From germline, CDR1 is SGDLS and CDR2 YYNGEE. The CDR3 is 15 residues long. Trimming removed 3 bases from V and 8 bases from J; junction bases left unmatched: 7. The CDR3 protein is CASSATSGSGYIQYF. CDR3 DNA sequence: TGTGCCAGCAGCGCAACTAGCGGGAGTGGATACATTCAGTACTTC.

This chain uses TRBV27 with TRBJ2-1; TRBD2 agrees at 7 bases. Per germline, CDR1 MNHEY and CDR2 SMNVEV (reference sequence). This CDR3 spans 15 amino acids. Trimming cost V 6 bases and J 2 bases; bases outside gene matches: 7. The CDR3 DNA sequence: TGTGCCAGCAGCTTCGGACTAGTGCCCTACAATGAGCAGTTCTTC. This sequence encodes CASSFGLVPYNEQFF.

The chain joins TRBV29-1 to TRBJ2-7; 7 bases line up with TRBD2. The CDR3 totals 11 residues. From germline, CDR1 is SQVTM and CDR2 ANQGSEA. The ends lost 4 bases at V and 7 bases at J; junction bases unmatched: 4. CDR3 nucleotides: TGCAGCGTTGGGGACTACACAGAGCAGTACTTC. Its translation is CSVGDYTEQYF.

This chain links TRBV7-6 with TRBJ2-1, with TRBD2 matching 9 bases. Germline V lookup: CDR1 SGHVS, CDR2 FNYEAQ. This CDR3 contains 20 residues. The V and J ends lost 5 bases and 4 bases, in that order; junction bases with no gene match: 21. The CDR3 region has the DNA TGTGCCAGCAGCCACCCTTGGGGAGCAAGCGGGAGGACCAAATACAATGAGCAGTTCTTC. This gives the protein CASSHPWGASGRTKYNEQFF.